This TCR beta chain was sequenced for a study of shared clonotypes between healthy human individuals. The repertoire was sequenced with immunoSEQ multiplex PCR; TCRdb's copy has only in-frame clones and lacks some. The repertoire holds about 2.1 million clones, approximately 92% seen once, with 1.5% to 2% in the top ten. The germline V gene has CDR1 SQVTM and CDR2 ANQGSEA. The CDR3 has 12 amino acids. V was clipped by 7 bases and J by 4 bases, with 14 bases between them. Naive CD8 cells lacked CD45RO, underwent positive selection for CCR7 and left out terminally differentiated effector memory CD45RA+ cells.

This clonotype was sampled from a man aged 18 to 30 in good health. Some clones in this sample may be carry-over from other donors' samples. This chain links TRBV29-1 with TRBJ2-7, with D tentatively TRBD2 (6 bases). The sample comprised naive CD8+ T cells from PBMCs. The CDR3 is CSGRGRDYEQYF. The CDR3 coding sequence is TGCAGCGGGCGGGGCAGGGATTACGAGCAGTACTTC.